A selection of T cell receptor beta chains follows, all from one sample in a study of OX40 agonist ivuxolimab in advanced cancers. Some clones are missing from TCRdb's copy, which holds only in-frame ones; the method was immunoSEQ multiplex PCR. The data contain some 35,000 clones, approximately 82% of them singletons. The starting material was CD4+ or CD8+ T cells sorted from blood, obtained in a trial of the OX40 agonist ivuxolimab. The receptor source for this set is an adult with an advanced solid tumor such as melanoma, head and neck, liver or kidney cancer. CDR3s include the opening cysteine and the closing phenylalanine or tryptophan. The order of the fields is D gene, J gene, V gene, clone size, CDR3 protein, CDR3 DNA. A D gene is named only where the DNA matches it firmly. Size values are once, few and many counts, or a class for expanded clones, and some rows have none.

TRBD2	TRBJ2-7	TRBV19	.	CASGRGYEQYF	TGTGCCAGCGGGAGGGGTTACGAGCAGTACTTC
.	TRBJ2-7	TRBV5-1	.	CASSVDSYEQYF	TGCGCCAGCAGCGTGGACAGCTACGAGCAGTACTTC
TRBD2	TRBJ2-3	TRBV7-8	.	CASSSGLAGAGDTQYF	TGTGCCAGCAGCTCGGGACTAGCGGGAGCGGGGGATACGCAGTATTTT
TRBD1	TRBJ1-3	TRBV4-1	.	CASSQERQGVSTRNTIYF	TGCGCCAGCAGCCAAGAGAGACAGGGCGTATCCACTCGAAACACCATATATTTT
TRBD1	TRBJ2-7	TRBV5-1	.	CASSLPGTGAYEQYF	TGCGCCAGCAGCTTGCCCGGGACAGGGGCGTACGAGCAGTACTTC
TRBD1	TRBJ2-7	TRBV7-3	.	CASSKQDRAYEQYF	TGTGCCAGCAGCAAACAGGACAGGGCCTACGAGCAGTACTTC
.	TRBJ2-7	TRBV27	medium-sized	CASSLGPAAYEQYF	TGTGCCAGCAGTTTAGGGCCCGCCGCCTACGAGCAGTACTTC
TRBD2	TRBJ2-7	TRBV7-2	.	CASSQTLAGGQGQYF	TGTGCCAGCAGCCAAACCTTAGCGGGGGGGCAGGGGCAGTACTTC
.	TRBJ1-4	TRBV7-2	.	CASSLGVGVGEKLFF	TGTGCCAGCAGCTTAGGTGTCGGGGTGGGTGAAAAACTGTTTTTT
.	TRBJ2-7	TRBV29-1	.	CSVRAGTYEQYF	TGCAGCGTTAGGGCGGGGACCTACGAGCAGTACTTC
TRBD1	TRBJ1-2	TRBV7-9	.	CASSPQTGSYGYTF	TGTGCCAGCAGCCCCCAGACAGGGTCCTATGGCTACACCTTC
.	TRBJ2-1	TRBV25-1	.	CASKWANEQFF	TGTGCCAGCAAATGGGCAAATGAGCAGTTCTTC
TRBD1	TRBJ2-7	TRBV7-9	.	CASSSDRGSYEQYF	TGTGCCAGCAGCTCGGACAGGGGATCCTACGAGCAGTACTTC
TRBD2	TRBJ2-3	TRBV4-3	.	CASSQDLLLAASTDTQYF	TGCGCCAGCAGCCAAGATCTATTACTAGCGGCTAGCACAGATACGCAGTATTTT
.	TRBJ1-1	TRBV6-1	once	CASSEFGSGAEAFF	TGTGCCAGCAGTGAATTTGGGAGTGGCGCTGAAGCTTTCTTT
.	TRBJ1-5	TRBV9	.	CASGLRGDNQPQHF	TGTGCCAGCGGACTCCGGGGCGACAATCAGCCCCAGCATTTT
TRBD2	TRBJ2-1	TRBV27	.	CASSKGLAGGPVEQFF	TGTGCCAGCAGTAAGGGACTAGCGGGAGGGCCGGTTGAGCAGTTCTTC
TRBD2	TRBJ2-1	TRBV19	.	CASSIGGVRREARWEQFF	TGTGCCAGTAGTATTGGGGGTGTTCGGCGGGAGGCCCGTTGGGAGCAGTTCTTC
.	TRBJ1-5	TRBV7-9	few	CASSLEGSSNQPQHF	TGTGCCAGCAGCTTAGAAGGTAGTAGCAATCAGCCCCAGCATTTT
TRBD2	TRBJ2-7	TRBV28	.	CALGASGYEQYF	TGTGCTCTCGGGGCTAGCGGATACGAGCAGTACTTC
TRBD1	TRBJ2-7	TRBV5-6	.	CASSLGTGAYEQYF	TGTGCCAGCAGCTTGGGGACAGGGGCCTACGAGCAGTACTTC
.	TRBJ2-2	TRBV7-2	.	CASTKGAGGRYTGELFF	TGTGCCAGCACTAAGGGAGCAGGGGGGCGGTACACCGGGGAGCTGTTTTTT
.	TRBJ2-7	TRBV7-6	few	CASSLFDRTYEQYF	TGTGCCAGCAGCTTATTTGACAGAACCTACGAGCAGTACTTC
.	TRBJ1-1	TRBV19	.	CASSRVNTEAFF	TGTGCCAGTAGTAGAGTGAACACTGAAGCTTTCTTT
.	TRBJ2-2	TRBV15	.	CATSTRLVANTGELFF	TGTGCCACCAGCACCCGGTTGGTCGCGAACACCGGGGAGCTGTTTTTT
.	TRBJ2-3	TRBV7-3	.	CASSYSSTDTQYF	TGTGCCAGCAGCTACTCCAGCACAGATACGCAGTATTTT
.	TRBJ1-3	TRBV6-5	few	CASSSTHSGNTIYF	TGTGCCAGCAGTTCGACACACTCTGGAAACACCATATATTTT
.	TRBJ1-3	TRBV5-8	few	CASSFTGSGNTIYF	TGTGCCAGCAGCTTTACAGGATCTGGAAACACCATATATTTT
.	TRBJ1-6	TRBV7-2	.	CASSLDKVRGNSPLHF	TGTGCCAGCAGCTTAGATAAGGTGAGGGGGAATTCACCCCTCCACTTT
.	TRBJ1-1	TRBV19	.	CAISPRGGRMDTEAFF	TGTGCCATTTCCCCTCGGGGCGGACGGATGGACACTGAAGCTTTCTTT
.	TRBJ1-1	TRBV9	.	CASSLGYDTEAFF	TGTGCCAGCAGCCTCGGGTACGACACTGAAGCTTTCTTT
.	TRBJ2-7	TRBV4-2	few	CASSPRWPGELDEQYF	TGTGCCAGCAGCCCAAGATGGCCGGGGGAGTTGGACGAGCAGTACTTC
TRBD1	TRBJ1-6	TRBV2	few	CASRGGQGSPLHF	TGTGCCAGCAGGGGGGGACAGGGATCACCCCTCCACTTT
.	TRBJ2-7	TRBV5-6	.	CASSLAGSTYEQYF	TGTGCCAGCAGCTTGGCCGGGAGCACCTACGAGCAGTACTTC
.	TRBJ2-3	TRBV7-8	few	CASSLLLLSTDTQYF	TGTGCCAGCAGCTTATTGCTTCTCTCCACAGATACGCAGTATTTT
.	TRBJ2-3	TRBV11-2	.	CASSLAAGGLDTQYF	TGTGCCAGCAGCTTAGCGGCGGGCGGACTAGATACGCAGTATTTT
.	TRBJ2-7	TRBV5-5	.	CASSLPGRDEQYF	TGTGCCAGCAGCTTGCCGGGGCGCGACGAGCAGTACTTC
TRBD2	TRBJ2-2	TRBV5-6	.	CASSLPAGANTGELFF	TGTGCCAGCAGCTTGCCAGCGGGGGCGAACACCGGGGAGCTGTTTTTT
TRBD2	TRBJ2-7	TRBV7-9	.	CASSSGTSGKVYEQYF	TGTGCCAGCAGCTCGGGGACTAGCGGGAAGGTCTACGAGCAGTACTTC
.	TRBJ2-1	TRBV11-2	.	CASSLEPYNEQFF	TGTGCCAGCAGCTTAGAGCCGTACAATGAGCAGTTCTTC
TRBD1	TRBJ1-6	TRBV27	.	CASSFYRGGNLSPLHF	TGTGCCAGCAGTTTTTATCGAGGGGGCAATCTTTCACCCCTCCACTTT